This TCR beta chain was sequenced during a study of T cell repertoires in cytomegalovirus infection. General study findings and limits: What dominated the ex vivo response were HLA-C-restricted CMV-specific TCR beta clonotypes.

TCRdb independently ran MiXCR on the reads; one entry per CDR3 protein. The sample yields about 230,000 distinct CDR3 sequences, about 7% seen once. To note about this clonotype: Its target is unknown.

This CDR3 contains 16 residues. Per germline, CDR1 SGHRS and CDR2 YFSETQ. V gave up 4 bases and J gave up 0 bases, with 16 bases separating them. The clonotype was recovered from a human donor in good health (CMV status not recorded). Some clones in this sample may be carry-over from other donors' samples. The material sequenced was PBMCs. The gene calls are TRBV5-1 and TRBJ1-1; no clear D. The CDR3 region is CASSPGGTGMNTEAFF. The CDR3 DNA follows: TGCGCCAGCAGCCCGGGAGGTACTGGGATGAACACTGAAGCTTTCTTT.